This record looks at one T cell receptor beta chain sequence and its context. Its antigen is not known. The CDR3 consists of 15 residues. The source of the sample is a study of OX40 agonist ivuxolimab in advanced cancers. Study-wide context: Patients enrolled in dose escalation were diagnosed with hepatocellular carcinoma, melanoma, renal cell or head and neck cancer.

Assay used: immunoSEQ multiplex PCR; TCRdb lists only in-frame clones, some missing. The sample yields about 93,000 clones, about 91% seen once. General study results and limits: Both CD4+ and CD8+ T cell populations in blood had undergone clonal expansion by week 6 at 0.1 to 3.0 mg/kg.

The specimen was CD4+ or CD8+ T cells sorted from blood, collected in a trial of the OX40 agonist ivuxolimab. The chain uses TRBV21-1 and TRBJ2-4. TRBV21-1 is a pseudogene segment. The clonotype comes from an adult with an advanced solid tumor such as melanoma, head and neck, liver or kidney cancer. The CDR3 spells CASLGIFLAKNIQYF. For the CDR3, the DNA is TGTGCCAGCCTAGGGATTTTCCTAGCCAAAAACATTCAGTACTTC.